One and the same sample provided the 17 T cell receptor beta chains below, sequenced in a study of blood T cell repertoires in COVID-19. The assay was immunoSEQ multiplex PCR, and TCRdb's table has in-frame clones only and misses some. Of 30,000 or so clones in the sample, around four fifths were seen once. Sequencing was done on a sample of peripheral blood. The receptor set was obtained from a man between 45 and 60 years old with acute or convalescent COVID-19.

This clone appeared a few times. The chain has TRBV3-1 (or the pseudogene TRBV3-2) and TRBJ1-5; no definite D call. The CDR3 spans 14 residues. V was pared by 1 base and J by 3 bases, with 7 bases between. Germline CDR1 is LGHDT and CDR2 is YNNKEL (reference sequence). The CDR3 loop is CASSQAVNNQPQHF. DNA of the CDR3: TGTGCCAGCAGCCAAGCGGTGAACAATCAGCCCCAGCATTTT.

The gene calls are TRBV10-3 and TRBJ2-7; 8 bases are shared with TRBD1. Germline CDR1 ENHRY, CDR2 SYGVKD. Unmatched junction bases numbered 4, after V lost 4 bases and J lost 5 bases. The CDR3 length is 13 residues. CDR3 protein: CAISGTGLHEQYF. Written as DNA, the CDR3 is TGTGCCATCAGTGGGACAGGGTTACACGAGCAGTACTTC.

The CDR3 DNA reads as TGTGCCAGCAGTGAAGCGGGGACAGGCGTTGGCTACACCTTC. Amino acid sequence: CASSEAGTGVGYTF. V gene TRBV6-1 combines with J gene TRBJ1-2; 8 bases are a match to TRBD1. Losses at the gene ends were 0 bases for V and 7 bases for J; bases not matched to a gene: 4. This CDR3 has 14 amino acids. Germline V gene lookup returns CDR1 MNHNS and CDR2 SASEGT.

This clone came up a few times. The chain is built from TRBV30 and TRBJ1-6, with D unclear. Per the germline V gene, CDR1 is GTSNPN and CDR2 is SVGIG (reference sequence). CDR3 size: 14 residues. V was cut by 5 bases and J by 0 bases, with 8 bases left in between. The CDR3 nucleotides read TGTGCCTGGTCGGTTACCTCCTATAATTCACCCCTCCACTTT. Its translation is CAWSVTSYNSPLHF.

V usage is TRBV2 and J usage is TRBJ2-7, with D possibly TRBD2 on 5 matching bases. V lost 5 bases to trimming and J lost 5 bases, with 7 bases between them. The CDR3 is 11 amino acids. In germline, CDR1 is SNHLY, CDR2 FYNNEI. CDR3 bases: TGTGCCAGCAGTATGAGGGACGAGCAGTACTTC. This sequence encodes CASSMRDEQYF. Supplemented by reference TRBV2 and TRBJ2-7, the full variable domain reads EPEVTQTPSHQVTQMGQEVILRCVPISNHLYFYWYRQILGQKVEFLVSFYNNEISEKSEIFDDQFSVERPDGSNFTLKIRSTKLEDSAMYFCASSMRDEQYFGPGTRLTVT.

This clone was picked up a small number of times. The chain couples TRBV6-1 to TRBJ1-6; D not certain. Trimming pared 2 bases from V and 0 bases from J, leaving 8 bases between. Germline CDR1 reads MNHNS; CDR2 reads SASEGT. There are 16 residues in the CDR3. CDR3 region: CASSETRSSYNSPLHF. In DNA, the CDR3 is TGTGCCAGCAGTGAAACAAGGAGCTCCTATAATTCACCCCTCCACTTT.

The chain is built from TRBV5-1 and TRBJ2-7; 8 bases line up with TRBD1. This CDR3 spans 14 amino acids. The germline CDR1 and CDR2 sequences are SGHRS and YFSETQ. J gave up 5 bases and V 2 bases, and 6 bases lay outside the gene matches. CDR3: CASSLGQGLHEQYF. DNA of the CDR3: TGCGCCAGCAGCTTAGGACAGGGACTGCACGAGCAGTACTTC.

The rearrangement links TRBV7-8 to TRBJ2-3, with 13 positions matching TRBD2. The CDR3 consists of 17 residues. The junction had 12 bases not matched to a gene; V was cut back by 5 bases and J by 7 bases. CDR1 and CDR2 from the germline V gene are SGHVS and FQNEAQ. Here the CDR3 reads CASSLRTSGGEGNTQYF. The CDR3 bases are TGTGCCAGCAGCCTCCGGACTAGCGGGGGAGAGGGGAATACGCAGTATTTT.

This chain links TRBV27 with TRBJ2-7; TRBD2 agrees at 8 bases. Germline V gives CDR1 MNHEY, CDR2 SMNVEV (reference sequence). J gave up 5 bases and V 3 bases, and 6 bases lay outside the gene matches. This CDR3 has 14 amino acids. As DNA, the CDR3 is TGTGCCAGCAGTTTTAGCGGGGTAGTCAACGAGCAGTACTTC. Translation: CASSFSGVVNEQYF.

The chain couples TRBV2 to TRBJ2-5; TRBD1 agrees at 8 bases. The ends lost 0 bases at V and 2 bases at J; junction bases unmatched: 5. The length of the CDR3 is 16 residues. Looked up from germline, CDR1 is SNHLY and CDR2 is FYNNEI. CDR3 loop: CASSEAGQGWQETQYF. The DNA for the CDR3 is TGTGCCAGCAGTGAAGCTGGACAGGGTTGGCAAGAGACCCAGTACTTC.

This clone has a single count. The rearrangement links TRBV11-2 to TRBJ2-7, with TRBD2 as a possible D gene (6 bases). Germline V gene lookup returns CDR1 SGHAT and CDR2 FQNNGV. The CDR3 length is 13 residues. V was shortened by 2 bases and J by 3 bases, with 8 bases between the two germline ends. This CDR3 is CASSLSGVYEQYF. In nucleotides, the CDR3 is TGTGCCAGCAGCTTATCGGGGGTCTACGAGCAGTACTTC.

The chain uses TRBV19 and TRBJ1-3; no clear D. V lost 5 bases and J lost 5, with 16 bases in between. CDR3 length equals 15 residues. Germline V gene lookup returns CDR1 LNHDA and CDR2 SQIVND (reference sequence). The CDR3 loop reads CASSVGLERRNTIYF. The CDR3 nucleotides are TGTGCCAGTAGTGTTGGACTGGAACGGCGAAACACCATATATTTT.

The V call is TRBV19, the J call TRBJ1-2; 10 nucleotides match TRBD1. This CDR3 has 15 residues. CDR1 LNHDA and CDR2 SQIVND come from the germline V gene (reference sequence). Trimming at V came to 4 bases and at J to 4 bases, leaving 6 bases not matched to a gene. CDR3 sequence reads: CASSTGQGDTYGYTF. The CDR3 DNA reads TGTGCCAGTAGTACTGGACAGGGGGATACCTATGGCTACACCTTC.

The genes are TRBV28 and TRBJ1-2, with 10 bases lining up with TRBD1. The germline V gene has CDR1 MDHEN and CDR2 SYDVKM. V lost 3 bases, J lost 2 bases, and 0 bases stayed unmatched. This CDR3 contains 14 residues. The CDR3 nucleotides are TGTGCCAGCAGTTTGACAGGGGGCAACTATGGCTACACCTTC. Encoded protein: CASSLTGGNYGYTF.

V usage is TRBV18 and J usage is TRBJ1-6; 7 bases are shared with TRBD1. Germline trimming cut 2 bases from V and 10 bases from J; bases unmatched to any gene: 5. Germline values: CDR1 KGHSH, CDR2 LQKENI. The CDR3 is 14 amino acids. The CDR3 region is CASSPNRGNSPLHF. CDR3 in DNA: TGTGCCAGCTCACCAAACAGGGGAAACTCACCCCTCCACTTT.

The DNA of the CDR3 is TGCGCCAGCAGCTTGCCCCGGAGAGTTTCTAAAGAAACCTACGAGCAGTACTTC. Amino acids: CASSLPRRVSKETYEQYF. The rearrangement links TRBV5-1 to TRBJ2-7; D remains ambiguous. Trimming left V 1 base short and J 2 bases short, with 22 bases between. CDR3 length: 18 amino acids. Germline V gene data show CDR1 as SGHRS and CDR2 as YFSETQ.

J is TRBJ1-1 and V is TRBV14; 10 bases map to TRBD1. The CDR3 has 14 residues. The V segment lost 4 bases and the J segment 4 bases; nucleotides outside the gene matches: 3. The germline CDR1 and CDR2 sequences are SGHDN and FVKESK. The CDR3 sequence is CASSLTGGFTEAFF. The CDR3, as DNA: TGTGCCAGCAGCCTGACAGGGGGCTTCACTGAAGCTTTCTTT.